A selection of T cell receptor beta chains follows, all from one sample in a study of regulatory T cells in long-lasting Graves disease. TCRdb re-derived calls from the multiplex PCR reads in MiXCR, one entry per CDR3 protein. Of approximately 440,000 distinct CDR3 sequences listed, 15% to 20% were seen once; the top ten hold 10% to 15%. This sample was also put to use in a study of T cells in Graves' hyperthyroidism and ophthalmopathy.

This material consisted of peripheral blood mononuclear cells (PBMCs), taken at new diagnosis, from a patient treated with antithyroid drugs. These receptor sequences come from a man in his forties or fifties with Graves disease. CDR3s include the opening cysteine and the closing phenylalanine or tryptophan. Each record gives: CDR3 protein, CDR3 DNA, D gene, clone size, V gene, J gene. D genes are given only for firm matches. Some rows mark clone size as missing; the rest say once, few, many or name a class of expanded clone.

CDR3: CASSLFDSQYF; DNA: TGTGCCAGCAGCCTTTTCGATTCGCAGTATTTT; D: -; size: few; V: TRBV25-1; J: TRBJ2-3
CDR3: CSVDSGVGTEAFF; DNA: TGCAGCGTTGATTCGGGGGTAGGGACTGAAGCTTTCTTT; D: -; size: many; V: TRBV29-1; J: TRBJ1-1
CDR3: CASSLGSYYRILYQETQYF; DNA: TGTGCCAGCAGCTTAGGGAGTTACTACCGGATATTGTACCAAGAGACCCAGTACTTC; D: -; size: many; V: TRBV11-2; J: TRBJ2-5
CDR3: CASSRTSSGSIAGELFF; DNA: TGTGCCAGCAGCCGTACCTCTAGCGGGAGTATCGCCGGGGAGCTGTTTTTT; D: TRBD2; size: few; V: TRBV6-1; J: TRBJ2-2
CDR3: CASSPLRAEKLFF; DNA: TGTGCCAGCTCACCGCTCAGGGCTGAAAAACTGTTTTTT; D: -; size: -; V: TRBV18; J: TRBJ1-4
CDR3: CASSVGTSGIHYEQYF; DNA: TGTGCCAGCAGCGTAGGGACTAGCGGGATCCATTACGAGCAGTACTTC; D: TRBD2; size: few; V: TRBV9; J: TRBJ2-7
CDR3: CSARAGKNTIYF; DNA: TGCAGTGCTAGAGCGGGGAAGAACACCATATATTTT; D: -; size: many; V: TRBV20-1; J: TRBJ1-3
CDR3: CASRPKPTGADEQYF; DNA: TGTGCCAGCAGGCCAAAACCGACAGGGGCAGACGAGCAGTACTTC; D: TRBD1; size: few; V: TRBV6-1; J: TRBJ2-7
CDR3: CASFPGRGYQETQYF; DNA: TGTGCCAGTTTCCCCGGAAGGGGGTACCAAGAGACCCAGTACTTC; D: -; size: many; V: TRBV6-1; J: TRBJ2-5
CDR3: CASSVGSGSQPQHF; DNA: TGTGCCAGCAGCGTAGGTAGCGGTTCCCAGCCCCAGCATTTT; D: -; size: -; V: TRBV9; J: TRBJ1-5
CDR3: CASSGRGVDTGELFF; DNA: TGTGCCAGCAGTGGAAGGGGGGTAGACACCGGGGAGCTGTTTTTT; D: -; size: many; V: TRBV2; J: TRBJ2-2
CDR3: CSARDVLAVTYEQYF; DNA: TGCAGTGCTAGAGATGTCCTAGCGGTCACCTACGAGCAGTACTTC; D: TRBD2; size: few; V: TRBV20-1; J: TRBJ2-7
CDR3: CASSPGTGETEAFF; DNA: TGTGCCAGCAGCCCCGGGACAGGGGAGACTGAAGCTTTCTTT; D: TRBD1; size: many; V: TRBV5-1; J: TRBJ1-1
CDR3: CASSYSTANYGYTF; DNA: TGTGCCAGCAGTTACTCGACAGCTAACTATGGCTACACCTTC; D: -; size: -; V: TRBV6-5; J: TRBJ1-2
CDR3: CASSLSLAAYNEQFF; DNA: TGTGCCAGCAGTTTAAGTCTAGCAGCCTACAATGAGCAGTTCTTC; D: -; size: few; V: TRBV27; J: TRBJ2-1
CDR3: CASSEESRLAFF; DNA: TGTGCCAGCAGTGAGGAAAGCAGGCTAGCTTTCTTT; D: -; size: once; V: TRBV2; J: TRBJ1-1
CDR3: CASSLEWKRAEQYF; DNA: TGTGCCAGCAGTTTAGAATGGAAAAGGGCCGAGCAGTACTTC; D: -; size: many; V: TRBV28; J: TRBJ2-7
CDR3: CSARAEGIWTEAFF; DNA: TGCAGTGCTAGAGCTGAGGGTATATGGACTGAAGCTTTCTTT; D: -; size: -; V: TRBV20-1; J: TRBJ1-1
CDR3: CSASLAGLSNQPQHF; DNA: TGCAGTGCTAGCTTGGCGGGCCTTAGCAATCAGCCCCAGCATTTT; D: -; size: few; V: TRBV20-1; J: TRBJ1-5
CDR3: CAIRSGLSYEQYF; DNA: TGTGCCATCAGATCGGGCCTCTCCTACGAGCAGTACTTC; D: -; size: many; V: TRBV10-3; J: TRBJ2-7
CDR3: CASSYKGHSPPGELFF; DNA: TGTGCCAGCAGTTACAAGGGACACTCTCCCCCCGGGGAGCTGTTTTTT; D: -; size: many; V: TRBV6-5; J: TRBJ2-2
CDR3: CSVEPITAGQIGYTF; DNA: TGCAGCGTTGAACCCATTACGGCCGGGCAGATCGGCTACACCTTC; D: -; size: few; V: TRBV29-1; J: TRBJ1-2
CDR3: CASSLGAGNYGYTF; DNA: TGTGCCAGCAGCTTGGGGGCAGGGAACTATGGCTACACCTTC; D: -; size: many; V: TRBV7-3; J: TRBJ1-2
CDR3: CASTPITLMGHTDTQYF; DNA: TGTGCCAGCACCCCAATAACTCTAATGGGGCACACAGATACGCAGTATTTT; D: -; size: many; V: TRBV27; J: TRBJ2-3
CDR3: CASRSSDYKNIQYF; DNA: TGTGCCAGCAGGAGCTCGGACTACAAAAACATTCAGTACTTC; D: -; size: many; V: TRBV2; J: TRBJ2-4
CDR3: CASSATGSGETQYF; DNA: TGTGCCAGCAGCGCGACAGGGAGTGGGGAGACCCAGTACTTC; D: TRBD1; size: many; V: TRBV9; J: TRBJ2-5
CDR3: CASSPPGRWTEAFF; DNA: TGTGCCAGCAGCCCACCCGGCCGATGGACTGAAGCTTTCTTT; D: -; size: many; V: TRBV3-1; J: TRBJ1-1
CDR3: CASSLELAGGPKNIQYF; DNA: TGTGCCAGCAGCTTAGAGTTGGCGGGAGGGCCCAAAAACATTCAGTACTTC; D: TRBD2; size: few; V: TRBV11-3; J: TRBJ2-4
CDR3: CASSPTGTGTYEQYF; DNA: TGCGCCAGCAGCCCCACCGGGACAGGGACCTACGAGCAGTACTTC; D: TRBD1; size: many; V: TRBV5-1; J: TRBJ2-7
CDR3: CASSGWQETQYF; DNA: TGTGCCAGCAGTGGCTGGCAAGAGACCCAGTACTTC; D: -; size: many; V: TRBV28; J: TRBJ2-5
CDR3: CASSLGTSKNIQYF; DNA: TGTGCCAGCAGTTTAGGGACAAGCAAAAACATTCAGTACTTC; D: -; size: few; V: TRBV28; J: TRBJ2-4
CDR3: CASSQESAGKSETQYF; DNA: TGTGCCAGCAGCCAAGAATCAGCGGGAAAGTCAGAGACCCAGTACTTC; D: TRBD2; size: many; V: TRBV3-1; J: TRBJ2-5
CDR3: CASSLQGTSAKNIQYF; DNA: TGTGCCAGCAGTTTACAGGGGACCTCAGCCAAAAACATTCAGTACTTC; D: -; size: many; V: TRBV28; J: TRBJ2-4
CDR3: CASSQDRMTSGVGNEQFF; DNA: TGTGCCAGCAGCCAAGACCGTATGACTAGCGGGGTGGGCAATGAGCAGTTCTTC; D: TRBD2; size: many; V: TRBV3-1; J: TRBJ2-1
CDR3: CASSPGAATGELFF; DNA: TGTGCCAGCAGCCCAGGGGCCGCCACCGGGGAGCTGTTTTTT; D: -; size: many; V: TRBV11-2; J: TRBJ2-2
CDR3: CASSGRIYEQYF; DNA: TGTGCCAGCAGCGGACGGATCTACGAGCAGTACTTC; D: -; size: many; V: TRBV28; J: TRBJ2-7
CDR3: CASSADTDTQYF; DNA: TGTGCCAGCAGCGCGGACACAGATACGCAGTATTTT; D: -; size: -; V: TRBV9; J: TRBJ2-3
CDR3: CASSMSSVWREVKNEQFF; DNA: TGTGCCAGTAGTATGTCTAGTGTGTGGCGGGAGGTAAAAAATGAGCAGTTCTTC; D: TRBD2; size: -; V: TRBV19; J: TRBJ2-1
CDR3: CASRSIVLREINEQYF; DNA: TGTGCCAGCAGATCCATAGTTTTGCGGGAGATCAACGAGCAGTACTTC; D: TRBD2; size: many; V: TRBV28; J: TRBJ2-7
CDR3: CASSFQTGTDTQYF; DNA: TGTGCCAGCAGCTTTCAAACTGGCACAGATACGCAGTATTTT; D: -; size: few; V: TRBV7-2; J: TRBJ2-3
CDR3: CASSLGRENEQFF; DNA: TGTGCCAGCAGCTTGGGCAGGGAAAATGAGCAGTTCTTC; D: -; size: many; V: TRBV5-5; J: TRBJ2-1
CDR3: CASSLDFGEDTEAFF; DNA: TGTGCCAGCAGCTTAGATTTCGGAGAAGACACTGAAGCTTTCTTT; D: -; size: many; V: TRBV7-2; J: TRBJ1-1
CDR3: CASSADRAVSYEQYF; DNA: TGTGCCAGCAGTGCTGACAGGGCGGTCTCCTACGAGCAGTACTTC; D: TRBD1; size: few; V: TRBV12-3/TRBV12-4; J: TRBJ2-7
CDR3: CASSWTGQGGEQYF; DNA: TGCGCCAGCAGCTGGACGGGACAGGGGGGCGAGCAGTACTTC; D: TRBD1; size: many; V: TRBV5-1; J: TRBJ2-7
CDR3: CASRLTGTSGIDEQYF; DNA: TGCGCCAGCAGATTAACCGGGACTAGCGGGATAGATGAGCAGTACTTC; D: TRBD2; size: many; V: TRBV5-1; J: TRBJ2-7
CDR3: CSVDRASGAGDTQYF; DNA: TGCAGCGTTGATCGGGCTAGCGGGGCAGGGGATACGCAGTATTTT; D: TRBD2; size: many; V: TRBV29-1; J: TRBJ2-3
CDR3: CASSDILTLYEQYF; DNA: TGTGCCAGCTCAGACATCTTAACCCTTTACGAGCAGTACTTC; D: -; size: many; V: TRBV2; J: TRBJ2-7
CDR3: CASSLRLAGDYEQFF; DNA: TGTGCCAGCAGTTTACGACTAGCGGGAGATTATGAGCAGTTCTTC; D: TRBD2; size: -; V: TRBV27; J: TRBJ2-1
CDR3: CSVEIAYEQYF; DNA: TGCAGCGTTGAAATAGCCTACGAGCAGTACTTC; D: -; size: few; V: TRBV29-1; J: TRBJ2-7
CDR3: CASSRDPPNYEQYF; DNA: TGTGCCAGCAGCCGGGACCCACCCAATTACGAGCAGTACTTC; D: -; size: -; V: TRBV12-3/TRBV12-4; J: TRBJ2-7
CDR3: CATSRTMTGIGEKLFF; DNA: TGTGCCACCAGCAGAACCATGACAGGGATCGGGGAAAAACTGTTTTTT; D: TRBD1; size: many; V: TRBV15; J: TRBJ1-4
CDR3: CASSRGLAGAETQYF; DNA: TGTGCCAGCAGCCGGGGACTAGCGGGAGCGGAGACCCAGTACTTC; D: TRBD2; size: many; V: TRBV7-9; J: TRBJ2-5
CDR3: CASSGTSGRVIYEQYF; DNA: TGTGCCAGCAGTGGCACCAGCGGGAGGGTCATTTACGAGCAGTACTTC; D: TRBD2; size: few; V: TRBV2; J: TRBJ2-7
CDR3: CASSHQGDDTEAFF; DNA: TGTGCCAGCAGCCATCAGGGTGACGACACTGAAGCTTTCTTT; D: -; size: many; V: TRBV3-1; J: TRBJ1-1
CDR3: CASREDGALLNEQFF; DNA: TGTGCCAGCAGGGAAGATGGGGCCTTGTTGAATGAGCAGTTCTTC; D: -; size: -; V: TRBV6-1; J: TRBJ2-1
CDR3: CASSLPSTSGRANEQFF; DNA: TGCGCCAGCAGCTTACCGTCAACTAGCGGGAGGGCCAATGAGCAGTTCTTC; D: TRBD2; size: -; V: TRBV5-1; J: TRBJ2-1
CDR3: CASSQTSGGNEQFF; DNA: TGTGCCAGCAGCCAAACTAGCGGGGGTAATGAGCAGTTCTTC; D: TRBD2; size: many; V: TRBV28; J: TRBJ2-1
CDR3: CASSLAGSTYNEQFF; DNA: TGTGCCAGCAGTCTAGCGGGCTCTACCTACAATGAGCAGTTCTTC; D: TRBD2; size: many; V: TRBV12-3/TRBV12-4; J: TRBJ2-1
CDR3: CAWSVGGTQETQYF; DNA: TGTGCCTGGAGTGTAGGGGGGACCCAAGAGACCCAGTACTTC; D: -; size: once; V: TRBV30; J: TRBJ2-5